This TCR beta chain was found in a study of cytomegalovirus exposure and HLA in healthy donors. The PCR ran on 60 Vbeta and 13 Jbeta primers. TCRdb's copy holds only in-frame clones and misses some; the assay was immunoSEQ multiplex PCR. The sample consists of around 170,000 clones, approximately 82% of them appearing once. CDR3 length equals 16 residues. Germline CDR1 and CDR2: KGHSH and LQKENI. The ends were cut back, 3 bases at V and 3 bases at J, with 15 bases in the middle. This clone has a single count. This receptor was obtained from a male donor in good health and CMV-seronegative. Sequencing input: PBMCs. This chain connects TRBV18 to TRBJ1-3; D uncertain. The CDR3 reads CASSPRTSSVGNTIYF. Written as DNA, the CDR3 is TGTGCCAGCTCACCCCGGACTTCGTCAGTTGGAAACACCATATATTTT.